The 17 T cell receptor beta chains below come from one sample, sequenced in a study of cytomegalovirus exposure and HLA in healthy donors. With 60 Vbeta and 13 Jbeta primers, the PCR was carried out. Here immunoSEQ multiplex PCR was the method, and the copy in TCRdb shows in-frame clones only, minus some. The table shows about 210,000 clones, with just under 80% occurring only once. Sequencing input: PBMCs. The receptors originated from a boy aged 10-17 years in good health and CMV-seronegative.

The chain recombines TRBV1 with TRBJ1-1. TRBV1 is shown as a pseudogene. The CDR3 contains 18 residues. The CDR3, as DNA: TGCACCAGCAGCCAAGAAAGAAGAGGGATGGACGGCGGTACTGAAGCTTTCTTT. Translated, it gives CTSSQERRGMDGGTEAFF.

The chain is built from TRBV18 and TRBJ1-3, with 8 positions matching TRBD1. The CDR3 runs to 16 residues. The trim removed 0 bases at V and 4 bases at J, leaving 5 bases unmatched. The germline gives CDR1 KGHSH, CDR2 LQKENI. CDR3 DNA sequence: TGTGCCAGCTCACCACCGGTGACAGGGGACGGAAACACCATATATTTT. It is translated as CASSPPVTGDGNTIYF.

The rearrangement links TRBV18 to TRBJ1-2; 8 bases match TRBD1. The CDR3 is 17 amino acids. CDR1 and CDR2 from the germline V gene are KGHSH and LQKENI. Trimming took 1 base from V and 3 from J; bases not matched to a gene: 10. Here the CDR3 reads CASSPQHSSTGDYGYTF. The CDR3 region has the DNA TGTGCCAGCTCACCACAACATTCATCGACAGGGGACTATGGCTACACCTTC.

This clone has just a few counts. The chain joins TRBV18 to TRBJ1-1; TRBD1 might be the D (5 bases). Looked up from germline, CDR1 is KGHSH and CDR2 is LQKENI. The CDR3 sequence is 15 residues long. V was pared by 1 base and J by 5 bases, with 14 bases between. The CDR3 DNA reads TGTGCCAGCTCACCACGTGGAGGGACGGGAACTGAAGCTTTCTTT. Its translation: CASSPRGGTGTEAFF.

The gene calls are TRBV6-6 and TRBJ2-7; TRBD2 agrees at 12 bases. The CDR3 is 16 residues long. Germline CDR1 reads MNHNY; CDR2 reads SVGAGI (reference sequence). V gave up 5 bases and J gave up 5 bases; unmatched junction bases: 10. The CDR3 spells CASSPGLAGGVDEQYF. The CDR3 DNA reads as TGTGCCAGCAGTCCGGGACTAGCGGGTGGGGTAGACGAGCAGTACTTC.

This clone has more than one count but fewer than ten. This sequence joins TRBV9 and TRBJ2-7, with D perhaps TRBD2 (5 bases). V was shortened by 4 bases and J by 7 bases, with 9 bases between the two germline ends. The CDR3 totals 11 residues. Germline V CDR1 and CDR2: SGDLS, YYNGEE. CDR3 region: CASSLSGEQYF. CDR3 nucleotides: TGTGCCAGCAGCCTCTCGGGGGAGCAGTACTTC.

The chain uses TRBV5-1 and TRBJ2-1; TRBD2 is a possible D gene (5 bases). The CDR3 contains 16 residues. Germline V CDR1 and CDR2: SGHRS, YFSETQ. V lost 4 bases, J lost 3 bases, and 17 bases lay in between. The CDR3 loop reads CASSDDHDRDYNEQFF. DNA for the CDR3: TGCGCCAGCAGCGATGACCATGACCGGGACTACAATGAGCAGTTCTTC. The full variable domain, completed using reference TRBV5-1 and TRBJ2-1, is KAGVTQTPRYLIKTRGQQVTLSCSPISGHRSVSWYQQTPGQGLQFLFEYFSETQRNKGNFPGRFSGRQFSNSRSEMNVSTLELGDSALYLCASSDDHDRDYNEQFFGPGTRLTVL.

This clone was observed a handful of times. This chain joins TRBV5-4 and TRBJ2-7, with 10 nucleotides matching TRBD1. Germline V gene data show CDR1 as SGHNT and CDR2 as YYREEE (reference sequence). V shed 3 bases, J shed 5 bases, and the junction held 8 bases outside the gene matches. This CDR3 region has 15 residues. CDR3 bases: TGTGCCAGCAGCTCCCGGGACAGGGGCGGCCACGAGCAGTACTTC. It is translated as CASSSRDRGGHEQYF.

The chain employs TRBV9 and TRBJ2-3, with D maybe TRBD2 (7 bases). Germline CDR1 is SGDLS and CDR2 is YYNGEE. V lost 0 bases to trimming and J lost 4 bases, with 15 bases between them. The CDR3 contains 16 residues. The CDR3 region is CASSVAGGGAADTQYF. In nucleotides, the CDR3 is TGTGCCAGCAGCGTAGCAGGAGGGGGGGCAGCAGATACGCAGTATTTT.

This clone was counted a single time. The chain employs TRBV19 and TRBJ2-3, with D possibly being TRBD2 (5 bases). The V end lost 6 bases, the J end lost 5 bases, and 18 bases lay between the germline ends. The V gene's germline CDR1 is LNHDA and CDR2 SQIVND (reference sequence). This CDR3 has 15 amino acids. CDR3 region: CASSDRPGVGDTQYF. The CDR3 bases are TGTGCCAGTAGCGATAGACCCGGGGTGGGAGATACGCAGTATTTT.

This sequence joins TRBV5-8 and TRBJ1-1; 7 nucleotides match TRBD1. The CDR3 covers 16 residues. The ends lost 0 bases at V and 0 bases at J; junction bases unmatched: 5. Looked up from germline, CDR1 is SGHTS and CDR2 is YDEGEE. In DNA, the CDR3 is TGTGCCAGCAGCTTGGCGGGACAGCCACTGAACACTGAAGCTTTCTTT. Encoded protein: CASSLAGQPLNTEAFF.

The gene calls are TRBV2 and TRBJ1-6, with D perhaps TRBD1 (5 bases). Trimming pared 2 bases from V and 7 bases from J, leaving 12 bases between. Germline assignment: CDR1 SNHLY and CDR2 FYNNEI. The CDR3 is 15 amino acids. The CDR3, as DNA: TGTGCCAGCAGTGAACAGGGCAGGGTAAATTCACCCCTCCACTTT. Protein sequence: CASSEQGRVNSPLHF. Together with reference TRBV2 and TRBJ1-6, the CDR3 gives the full variable domain: EPEVTQTPSHQVTQMGQEVILRCVPISNHLYFYWYRQILGQKVEFLVSFYNNEISEKSEIFDDQFSVERPDGSNFTLKIRSTKLEDSAMYFCASSEQGRVNSPLHFGNGTRLTVT.

V and J are TRBV11-3 and TRBJ1-1; D not resolved. V was trimmed by 4 bases and J by 9 bases, leaving 12 bases between them. Germline loops: CDR1 SGHNT, CDR2 YENEEA. This CDR3 region has 12 residues. DNA for the CDR3: TGTGCCAGCAGCTCGGGAAGCAACAAAGCTTTCTTT. This gives the protein CASSSGSNKAFF.

This clone has a handful of counts. Relative to the germline gene, one junction end is altered; a read error may explain this. The genes are TRBV7-9 and TRBJ1-1; D uncertain. Germline CDR1 reads SEHNR; CDR2 reads FQNEAQ (reference sequence). This CDR3 region has 15 residues. CDR3: CSSSLDGLKKTEAFF. In nucleotides, the CDR3 is TGTTCCAGCAGCTTAGACGGTCTGAAGAAGACTGAAGCTTTCTTT.

The rearrangement uses TRBV7-8 and TRBJ1-5; tentative D call: TRBD1 (6 bases). V was cut by 1 base and J by 4 bases, with 11 bases left in between. CDR1 is SGHVS and CDR2 is FQNEAQ in the germline V gene. CDR3 size: 15 residues. The CDR3 spells CASSLDGTPNQPQHF. In DNA, the CDR3 is TGTGCCAGCAGCTTAGACGGGACACCTAATCAGCCCCAGCATTTT. The variable domain in full, with the rest retrieved from reference TRBV7-8 and TRBJ1-5, is GAGVSQSPRYKVAKRGQDVALRCDPISGHVSLFWYQQALGQGPEFLTYFQNEAQLDKSGLPSDRFFAERPEGSVSTLKIQRTQQEDSAVYLCASSLDGTPNQPQHFGDGTRLSIL.

The chain is built from TRBV9 and TRBJ2-3; D might be TRBD1 (6 bases). The germline V gene encodes CDR1 SGDLS and CDR2 YYNGEE. The CDR3 is made up of 16 amino acids. V was pared by 4 bases and J by 0 bases, with 15 bases between. The CDR3 nucleotides read TGTGCCAGCAGCTCGAGGGGGTCCGGGAGCACAGATACGCAGTATTTT. It encodes CASSSRGSGSTDTQYF.

This rearrangement joins TRBV2 to TRBJ1-2; TRBD1 agrees at 10 bases. Germline CDR1 SNHLY, CDR2 FYNNEI. The length of the CDR3 is 18 residues. J was trimmed by 0 bases and V by 7 bases; bases with no gene match: 14. The CDR3 bases are TGTGCCAGCACCGAGGGACAGGGGATAGGGGTGCCTAACTATGGCTACACCTTC. This codes for CASTEGQGIGVPNYGYTF.